This entry lists 20 T cell receptor beta chains sequenced from one sample in a study of control samples from healthy donors and cancer patients. Here immunoSEQ multiplex PCR was the method, and the copy in TCRdb shows in-frame clones only, minus some. The repertoire holds about 83,000 clones, roughly nine tenths seen once, with 17% in the top ten. Material for sequencing was blood. Receptor source: a man aged 45-65 years in good health.

Here the CDR3 reads CASSPQTGGGYGYTF. The CDR3, as DNA: TGCGCCAGCAGCCCACAAACAGGGGGCGGCTATGGCTACACCTTC. The V and J genes are TRBV5-1 and TRBJ1-2; 9 positions agree with TRBD1. The CDR3 is made up of 15 amino acids. Germline V gene lookup returns CDR1 SGHRS and CDR2 YFSETQ. The ends lost 4 bases at V and 4 bases at J; junction bases unmatched: 8.

CDR3: CASSVQGAYEQYF. The CDR3 DNA is TGTGCCAGCAGCGTACAGGGGGCGTACGAGCAGTACTTC. This sequence joins TRBV7-2 and TRBJ2-7; the match to TRBD1 covers 9 bases. Germline CDR1 is SGHTA and CDR2 is FQGNSA. This CDR3 is built from 13 residues. Trimming at V came to 5 bases and at J to 4 bases, leaving 3 bases not matched to a gene.

V is TRBV12-3 or TRBV12-4 and J is TRBJ1-1, with D uncertain. With 6 bases removed from V and 2 bases from J, the gap between germline ends came to 10 bases. This CDR3 has 13 residues. The chain's CDR3 is CASSRMGNTEAFF. CDR3 bases: TGTGCCAGCAGCCGGATGGGTAACACTGAAGCTTTCTTT.

The rearrangement joins TRBV6-2 or TRBV6-3 to TRBJ1-5, with 8 bases identical to TRBD1. Germline assignment: CDR1 MNHEY and CDR2 SVGEGT. The CDR3 is made up of 14 amino acids. The V gene end was trimmed by 5 bases and the J gene end by 5 bases; junction bases not matched to a gene: 5. CDR3 amino acids: CASSVQGDYQPQHF. The CDR3 coding sequence is TGTGCCAGCAGTGTACAGGGGGATTATCAGCCCCAGCATTTT.

The CDR3 DNA sequence: TGTGCCAGCAAGAACAAGCCGACCACTGAAGCTTTCTTT. It translates to CASKNKPTTEAFF. The V gene is TRBV12-3 or TRBV12-4, the J gene TRBJ1-1; D gene unclear. Trimming took off 7 bases at V and 4 bases at J, with 13 bases between the two ends. The CDR3 has 13 amino acids.

The gene calls are TRBV19 and TRBJ1-5; D is undetermined. The CDR3 has 13 amino acids. The ends were cut back, 5 bases at V and 4 bases at J, with 9 bases in the middle. Germline V gives CDR1 LNHDA, CDR2 SQIVND (reference sequence). The CDR3 spells CASSRPSNQPQHF. The CDR3 coding sequence is TGTGCCAGTAGTCGGCCAAGTAATCAGCCCCAGCATTTT.

The CDR3, as DNA: TGTGCCAGCAGCTCTAGAGGGGATCCGGATTCACCCCTCCACTTT. It specifies CASSSRGDPDSPLHF. J is TRBJ1-6 and V is TRBV9; a possible D gene is TRBD1 (5 bases). Germline V gene lookup returns CDR1 SGDLS and CDR2 YYNGEE. The CDR3 totals 15 residues. V gave up 4 bases and J gave up 8 bases, with 16 bases separating them.

The chain uses TRBV19 and TRBJ1-2; D not resolved. Between the trimmed V and J ends, which lost 4 bases and 0 bases, there was a span of 9 bases. Germline V gene data show CDR1 as LNHDA and CDR2 as SQIVND (reference sequence). This CDR3 spans 14 amino acids. The CDR3 sequence: CASSTQWANYGYTF. Here the CDR3 DNA reads TGTGCCAGTAGTACGCAATGGGCTAACTATGGCTACACCTTC. Full variable domain (missing parts from reference TRBV19 and TRBJ1-2): DGGITQSPKYLFRKEGQNVTLSCEQNLNHDAMYWYRQDPGQGLRLIYYSQIVNDFQKGDIAEGYSVSREKKESFPLTVTSAQKNPTAFYLCASSTQWANYGYTFGSGTRLTVV.

The J gene is TRBJ1-5, the V gene TRBV4-3, with D perhaps matching TRBD1 (6 bases). This CDR3 is built from 15 residues. Deletions cut 0 bases from V and 8 bases from J, with 14 bases between. Germline V gives CDR1 LGHNA, CDR2 YSLEER. The CDR3 loop is CASSQEYRGREPQHF. The CDR3 DNA follows: TGCGCCAGCAGCCAAGAATACCGGGGGCGCGAGCCCCAGCATTTT.

The chain recombines TRBV5-1 with TRBJ1-2; tentative D call: TRBD1 (5 bases). Trimming stripped 0 bases from V and 6 bases from J, with 18 bases between. The V gene's germline CDR1 is SGHRS and CDR2 YFSETQ. The CDR3 is 16 amino acids. Written as DNA, the CDR3 is TGCGCCAGCAGCTTGGGCACCGGGACTTATGGGCATGGCTACACCTTC. The encoded protein is CASSLGTGTYGHGYTF.

This chain links TRBV7-2 with TRBJ2-7; TRBD1 or TRBD2 may be the D gene (5 bases each). This CDR3 is built from 13 residues. Germline V gene lookup returns CDR1 SGHTA and CDR2 FQGNSA. V was shortened by 6 bases and J by 1 base, with 10 bases between the two germline ends. In DNA form, the CDR3 reads TGTGCCAGCAGTCGACAGCGGTCCTACGAGCAGTACTTC. Encoded protein: CASSRQRSYEQYF. Supplemented by reference TRBV7-2 and TRBJ2-7, the full variable domain reads GAGVSQSPSNKVTEKGKDVELRCDPISGHTALYWYRQSLGQGLEFLIYFQGNSAPDKSGLPSDRFSAERTGGSVSTLTIQRTQQEDSAVYLCASSRQRSYEQYFGPGTRLTVT.

The chain has TRBV6-1 and TRBJ1-1; D is unclear. Looked up from germline, CDR1 is MNHNS and CDR2 is SASEGT. V lost 1 base to trimming and J lost 6 bases, with 9 bases between them. This CDR3 is built from 13 residues. The CDR3 coding sequence is TGTGCCAGCAGTGAAGGAGCGTGGCCTGAAGCTTTCTTT. Amino acids: CASSEGAWPEAFF.

The gene calls are TRBV19 and TRBJ1-6; D ambiguous. CDR1 is LNHDA, CDR2 SQIVND, per germline (reference sequence). The CDR3 length is 12 residues. V shed 1 base and J shed 7 bases, with 2 bases lying between them. DNA for the CDR3: TGTGCCAGTAGTATAGGGAATTCACCCCTCCACTTT. This sequence encodes CASSIGNSPLHF. Complete variable domain (other parts from reference TRBV19 and TRBJ1-6): DGGITQSPKYLFRKEGQNVTLSCEQNLNHDAMYWYRQDPGQGLRLIYYSQIVNDFQKGDIAEGYSVSREKKESFPLTVTSAQKNPTAFYLCASSIGNSPLHFGNGTRLTVT.

The V gene is TRBV24-1, the J gene TRBJ2-1; 7 bases agree with TRBD2. Germline CDR1 KGHDR, CDR2 SFDVKD. Losses at the gene ends were 9 bases for V and 9 bases for J; bases not matched to a gene: 13. This CDR3 spans 14 amino acids. The CDR3 bases are TGTGCCACCGGTTGGGGACTACCCCCGGGTGAGCAGTTCTTC. This gives the protein CATGWGLPPGEQFF.

The rearrangement links TRBV12-5 to TRBJ2-1, with D unresolved. V lost 1 base and J 10 bases, leaving 11 bases between the germline ends. Germline V gene data show CDR1 as LGHNT and CDR2 as FRNRAP. This CDR3 spans 13 amino acids. In nucleotides, the CDR3 is TGTGCTAGTGGTTTGGGAAGGACGGAAGAGCAGTTCTTC. Residues: CASGLGRTEEQFF.

The chain employs TRBV6-2 or TRBV6-3 and TRBJ2-7; 10 bases map to TRBD1. The length of the CDR3 is 16 residues. V lost 2 bases and J lost 6; bases outside the gene matches: 10. Germline-derived CDR1 and CDR2 are MNHEY and SVGEGT. Here the CDR3 reads CASSYGRQGARSEQYF. CDR3 DNA sequence: TGTGCCAGCAGTTACGGGCGACAGGGGGCGCGGTCCGAGCAGTACTTC.

J is TRBJ2-1 and V is TRBV27; D gene ambiguous. V was clipped by 8 bases and J by 12 bases, with 17 bases between them. The germline CDR1 and CDR2 sequences are MNHEY and SMNVEV (reference sequence). The CDR3 extends over 12 amino acids. CDR3 coding DNA: TGTGCCAGCTTTGCTCGACGGACCGCGCAGTTCTTC. Protein sequence: CASFARRTAQFF.

The chain has TRBV3-1 (or the pseudogene TRBV3-2) and TRBJ2-1; maybe TRBD2 (6 bases). Trimming took 8 bases from V and 3 from J, leaving 8 bases between them. The CDR3 length is 12 residues. Germline CDR1 reads LGHDT; CDR2 reads YNNKEL (reference sequence). CDR3: CASGGDYNEQFF. The CDR3, as DNA: TGTGCCAGCGGAGGGGACTACAATGAGCAGTTCTTC.

V and J are TRBV27 and TRBJ2-1; possible D gene TRBD1, 5 bases. V was shortened by 7 bases and J by 3 bases, with 10 bases between the two germline ends. CDR1 and CDR2 (germline): MNHEY, SMNVEV (reference sequence). The CDR3 covers 13 residues. The CDR3 here is CASMGQGYNEQFF. In nucleotides, the CDR3 is TGTGCCAGCATGGGGCAGGGCTACAATGAGCAGTTCTTC.

This clone was detected only once. The chain employs TRBV7-9 and TRBJ1-1; no clear D. The CDR3 length is 15 residues. V lost 1 base to trimming and J lost 1 base, with 10 bases between them. The germline V gene encodes CDR1 SEHNR and CDR2 FQNEAQ (reference sequence). The CDR3 spells CASSLDRWENTEAFF. In nucleotides, the CDR3 is TGTGCCAGCAGCTTAGACCGGTGGGAGAACACTGAAGCTTTCTTT.